The 23 T cell receptor beta chains presented below share a single source sample, sequenced in a study of cytomegalovirus exposure and HLA in healthy donors. This PCR relied on a set of 60 Vbeta primers and 13 Jbeta primers. TCRdb keeps only in-frame clones here, not all; method: immunoSEQ multiplex PCR. Found here are 250,000 to 350,000 clones, more than 80% of them singletons; the top ten hold 3.5% to 4%. The sample taken for sequencing was PBMCs. These receptors originate from a man aged 35-49 years in good health and CMV-seropositive.

This clone has a single count. The chain has TRBV2 and TRBJ1-2; D might be TRBD1 (5 bases). V gave up 6 bases and J gave up 8 bases, with 16 bases separating them. Germline V gene data show CDR1 as SNHLY and CDR2 as FYNNEI. The CDR3 totals 13 residues. Here the CDR3 DNA reads TGTGCCAGCAGAGACCAGGGCAGTGGAGGCTACACCTTC. As protein: CASRDQGSGGYTF.

The chain combines TRBV19 with TRBJ2-7, with 9 bases fitting TRBD1. Trimming cost V 5 bases and J 1 base; bases outside gene matches: 9. The CDR3 length is 16 residues. The V gene's germline CDR1 is LNHDA and CDR2 SQIVND (reference sequence). The DNA for the CDR3 is TGTGCCAGTAGTGAGGCGGACAGGGGTCTATCCTACGAGCAGTACTTC. This translates into CASSEADRGLSYEQYF.

This clone was seen more than once but under ten times. The J gene is TRBJ2-7, the V gene TRBV7-9; 7 nucleotides align to TRBD2. Germline V lookup: CDR1 SEHNR, CDR2 FQNEAQ (reference sequence). CDR3 size: 12 residues. With V trimmed by 4 bases and J by 4 bases, 1 base remained unmatched. CDR3 sequence (DNA): TGTGCCAGCAGCTGGGAGGGGTACGAGCAGTACTTC. This sequence encodes CASSWEGYEQYF.

CDR3 region: CASSMGQGGQPQHF. The DNA for the CDR3 is TGTGCCAGCAGCATGGGACAGGGAGGTCAGCCCCAGCATTTT. The rearrangement links TRBV5-6 to TRBJ1-5; 9 bases fit TRBD1. With 4 bases clipped from V and 6 bases from J, the junction kept 5 bases outside the gene matches. This CDR3 has 14 amino acids. Germline-derived CDR1 and CDR2 are SGHDT and YYEEEE. Variable domain in full (rest from reference TRBV5-6 and TRBJ1-5): DAGVTQSPTHLIKTRGQQVTLRCSPKSGHDTVSWYQQALGQGPQFIFQYYEEEERQRGNFPDRFSGHQFPNYSSELNVNALLLGDSALYLCASSMGQGGQPQHFGDGTRLSIL.

The chain links TRBV29-1 to TRBJ1-1, with D possibly being TRBD1 (6 bases). The CDR3 spans 16 residues. CDR1 is SQVTM and CDR2 is ANQGSEA in the germline V gene. V was clipped by 7 bases and J by 4 bases, with 25 bases between them. This CDR3 reads CSACGGGRGLSTEAFF. The DNA for the CDR3 is TGCAGCGCCTGCGGCGGGGGGCGCGGATTGAGCACTGAAGCTTTCTTT.

The chain combines TRBV5-4 with TRBJ1-1; the D gene is possibly TRBD1 (5 bases). The CDR3 extends over 14 amino acids. Germline values: CDR1 SGHNT, CDR2 YYREEE (reference sequence). Trimming cost V 1 base and J 4 bases, with 11 bases left between them. CDR3 bases: TGTGCCAGCAGCTTGCTTTGGGGCGTCACTGAAGCTTTCTTT. Translation gives CASSLLWGVTEAFF.

CDR3 DNA sequence: TGTGCCACCTTGGGACAGGGGTGGACCGGGGAGCTGTTTTTT. It yields the protein CATLGQGWTGELFF. The rearrangement links TRBV19 to TRBJ2-2; TRBD1 matches at 10 bases. This CDR3 is built from 14 residues. The V gene's germline CDR1 is LNHDA and CDR2 SQIVND (reference sequence). The V segment lost 10 bases and the J segment 5 bases; nucleotides outside the gene matches: 7.

CDR3 bases: TGTGCCAGCAGCTTGGCCGCGGCGGGGTCGGACGAGCAGTACTTC. Translation: CASSLAAAGSDEQYF. The V call is TRBV5-4, the J call TRBJ2-7; D is possibly TRBD2 (6 bases). The ends were cut back, 0 bases at V and 5 bases at J, with 15 bases in the middle. CDR1 and CDR2 (germline): SGHNT, YYREEE (reference sequence). There are 15 residues in the CDR3.

The chain joins TRBV25-1 to TRBJ2-5; 8 bases map to TRBD1. The J call is in doubt because the DNA end fits TRBJ2-7 better. This CDR3 spans 13 amino acids. Per germline, CDR1 MGHDK and CDR2 SYGVNS. CDR3 residues: CASSGTGFYEQYF. The CDR3 DNA follows: TGTGCCAGCAGTGGGACAGGGTTCTACGAGCAGTACTTC.

This chain connects TRBV7-2 to TRBJ1-2; 7 bases fit TRBD1. Germline V gives CDR1 SGHTA, CDR2 FQGNSA. CDR3 size: 14 residues. The ends lost 1 base at V and 7 bases at J; junction bases unmatched: 6. The CDR3 nucleotides read TGTGCCAGCAGCTTAGTGGGGGACAGATCTGGCTACACCTTC. Protein sequence: CASSLVGDRSGYTF.

The gene calls are TRBV5-4 and TRBJ2-2; a weak D match, TRBD1 (5 bases). The germline V and J ends were trimmed by 0 bases and 0 bases, with 12 bases remaining between them. Per germline, CDR1 SGHNT and CDR2 YYREEE (reference sequence). The CDR3 is 17 amino acids. The CDR3 protein is CASSLVRGPSNTGELFF. The CDR3 DNA reads as TGTGCCAGCAGCTTGGTTAGGGGCCCTTCGAACACCGGGGAGCTGTTTTTT.

The chain carries TRBV7-6 and TRBJ2-1, with 11 bases matching TRBD2. CDR3 length equals 14 residues. V gave up 5 bases and J gave up 7 bases; unmatched junction bases: 4. In germline, CDR1 is SGHVS, CDR2 FNYEAQ. The CDR3 nucleotides are TGTGCCAGCAGCCACCGACTAGCGGGGAATGAGCAGTTCTTC. It encodes CASSHRLAGNEQFF.

This clone was observed once. V gene TRBV9 combines with J gene TRBJ2-1, with TRBD2 matching over 12 bases. Germline V lookup: CDR1 SGDLS, CDR2 YYNGEE. The ends lost 3 bases at V and 3 bases at J; junction bases unmatched: 4. This CDR3 is 16 amino acids long. The CDR3 bases are TGTGCCAGCAGCGCCGGACTAGCGGGACTCTACAATGAGCAGTTCTTC. As protein: CASSAGLAGLYNEQFF.

The chain recombines TRBV29-1 with TRBJ2-7; 7 bases align to TRBD2. Looked up from germline, CDR1 is SQVTM and CDR2 is ANQGSEA. Trimming cost V 4 bases and J 2 bases; bases outside gene matches: 11. This CDR3 comprises 15 residues. The CDR3 loop is CSVVLAGDFTYEQYF. In nucleotides, the CDR3 is TGCAGCGTTGTATTGGCGGGGGACTTCACCTACGAGCAGTACTTC.

The chain uses TRBV7-2 and TRBJ1-5; 8 bases match TRBD1. Per the germline V gene, CDR1 is SGHTA and CDR2 is FQGNSA. With V trimmed by 6 bases and J by 5 bases, 6 bases remained unmatched. The CDR3 consists of 14 residues. CDR3 bases: TGTGCCAGCAGATCGGACAGGGAGGATCAGCCCCAGCATTTT. Protein: CASRSDREDQPQHF.

The rearrangement uses TRBV2 and TRBJ1-5, with TRBD1 matching over 8 bases. Germline values: CDR1 SNHLY, CDR2 FYNNEI. Trimming removed 6 bases from V and 4 bases from J; junction bases left unmatched: 8. The CDR3 length is 15 residues. CDR3 nucleotide sequence: TGTGCCAGCAGCCGCCTTGGACAGGGAAATCAGCCCCAGCATTTT. This translates into CASSRLGQGNQPQHF.

The chain combines TRBV4-3 with TRBJ2-1; TRBD2 agrees at 10 bases. The CDR3 has 15 amino acids. Germline trimming cut 8 bases from V and 0 bases from J; bases unmatched to any gene: 4. Looked up from germline, CDR1 is LGHNA and CDR2 is YSLEER. For the CDR3, the DNA is TGCGCCAGCTCCCTAGCGGGGGACTCCTACAATGAGCAGTTCTTC. This gives the protein CASSLAGDSYNEQFF.

This clone was seen a single time. The chain has TRBV9 and TRBJ2-7; the match to TRBD1 covers 7 bases. The V gene's germline CDR1 is SGDLS and CDR2 YYNGEE. The CDR3 contains 14 residues. V lost 4 bases to trimming and J lost 2 bases; unmatched junction nucleotides: 6. CDR3 region: CASSPGGRAYEQYF. The CDR3 coding sequence is TGTGCCAGCAGCCCAGGGGGAAGAGCCTACGAGCAGTACTTC.

This chain connects TRBV5-1 to TRBJ2-7; D perhaps matches TRBD1 (6 bases). V lost 4 bases and J 0 bases, leaving 14 bases between the germline ends. The CDR3 is 15 residues long. The germline V gene encodes CDR1 SGHRS and CDR2 YFSETQ. The CDR3 loop is CASSEQGRVSYEQYF. CDR3 sequence (DNA): TGCGCCAGCAGCGAACAGGGTAGGGTCTCCTACGAGCAGTACTTC.

This rearrangement joins TRBV28 to TRBJ2-7; D call uncertain. Deletions cut 6 bases from V and 1 base from J, with 7 bases between. This CDR3 is 12 amino acids long. Germline V lookup: CDR1 MDHEN, CDR2 SYDVKM. CDR3: CASSTASYEQYF. The CDR3 nucleotides read TGTGCCAGCAGCACAGCTTCCTACGAGCAGTACTTC.

The rearrangement uses TRBV28 and TRBJ2-7; TRBD2 agrees at 10 bases. CDR1 is MDHEN and CDR2 is SYDVKM in the germline V gene. The CDR3 is 17 residues long. After removal of 2 bases from V and 0 bases from J, the junction contained 7 bases not matched to a gene. The CDR3 sequence is CASSLRLAGSSSYEQYF. The CDR3, as DNA: TGTGCCAGCAGTTTAAGACTAGCGGGTAGTAGCTCCTACGAGCAGTACTTC.

The V and J genes are TRBV10-3 and TRBJ1-1, with 8 bases lining up with TRBD1. Unmatched junction bases numbered 7, after V lost 6 bases and J lost 4 bases. The germline gives CDR1 ENHRY, CDR2 SYGVKD. The CDR3 is 14 residues long. The chain's CDR3 is CAIRPTGEVTEAFF. In nucleotides, the CDR3 is TGTGCCATCAGGCCGACAGGGGAAGTCACTGAAGCTTTCTTT.

This clone showed up just once. V is TRBV4-3 and J is TRBJ1-1; TRBD1 agrees at 10 bases. The CDR3 extends over 17 amino acids. After removal of 0 bases from V and 4 bases from J, the junction contained 8 bases not matched to a gene. The germline V gene has CDR1 LGHNA and CDR2 YSLEER. For the CDR3, the DNA is TGCGCCAGCAGCCAAGATCGACAGGGGGCCCTCGTCACTGAAGCTTTCTTT. It specifies CASSQDRQGALVTEAFF.